This T cell receptor (beta chain) was obtained from a study of Tregs in tolerant kidney transplant recipients. With respect to this clone: The read ends 3 residues shy of where the CDR3 ends; the end is completed using the germline J gene.

Mixed chimerism was transient after nonmyeloablative marrow transplants from related graft donors. Thawed PBMCs were FACS-sorted into unstimulated CD4+CD25+CD127- regulatory T cells, CD4+CD25- non-regulatory cells, CD4 and CD8 cells. CDR3 size: 16 residues. CDR1 MGHRA and CDR2 YSYEKL come from the germline V gene. V was pared by 0 bases and J by 0 bases, with 9 bases between. TCRdb's copy holds only in-frame clones and misses some; the assay was immunoSEQ multiplex PCR. This repertoire includes 25,000 to 40,000 clones. The gene calls are TRBV4-1 and TRBJ2-1; D possibly corresponds to TRBD2 (5 bases). This clonotype was obtained from a human patient who received a combined kidney and bone marrow transplant. The T cells may partly be graft donor cells. Sequenced material: CD4+ T cells from blood (PBMCs), taken 24 months after the transplant. The sequenced CDR3 bases are TGCGCCAGCAGCCAAGATCCACTAGACTCCTACAATGAG. Amino acids: CASSQDPLDSYNE. The entire CDR3 protein reads CASSQDPLDSYNEQFF.